Sequencing of this T cell receptor beta chain was carried out in a study of T cells in Graves' hyperthyroidism and ophthalmopathy. At least ten counts were recorded for this clonotype. V was pared by 3 bases and J by 9 bases, with 3 bases of the junction left unmatched. Germline lookup yields CDR1 ENHRY and CDR2 SYGVKD. The CDR3 length is 13 residues. There were TCR beta CDR3 regions amplified from RNA transcripts. HTBI primers were used for first-round RT-PCR of the TCR CDR3. TCRdb independently ran MiXCR on the multiplex PCR reads; one entry per CDR3 protein. The sample has about 200,000 distinct CDR3 sequences, 17% seen once.

The receptor comes from a woman in her forties or fifties with Graves' hyperthyroidism. Sequencing used blood. The chain links TRBV10-3 to TRBJ2-1, with TRBD2 identical over 9 bases. This chain's CDR3 is CAISDPSGTEQFF. The CDR3, as DNA: TGTGCCATCAGTGACCCTAGCGGGACTGAGCAGTTCTTC.